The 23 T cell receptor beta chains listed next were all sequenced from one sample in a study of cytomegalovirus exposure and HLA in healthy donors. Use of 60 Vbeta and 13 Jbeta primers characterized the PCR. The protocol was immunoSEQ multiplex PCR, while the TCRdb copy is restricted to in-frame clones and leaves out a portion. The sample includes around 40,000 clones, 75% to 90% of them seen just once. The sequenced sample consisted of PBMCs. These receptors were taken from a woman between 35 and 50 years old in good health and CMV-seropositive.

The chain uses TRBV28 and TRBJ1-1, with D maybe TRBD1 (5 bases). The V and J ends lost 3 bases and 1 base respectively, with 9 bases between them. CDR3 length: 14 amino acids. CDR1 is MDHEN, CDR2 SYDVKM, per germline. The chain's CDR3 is CASSFLTGNTEAFF. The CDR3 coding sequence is TGTGCCAGCAGTTTTTTAACAGGGAACACTGAAGCTTTCTTT.

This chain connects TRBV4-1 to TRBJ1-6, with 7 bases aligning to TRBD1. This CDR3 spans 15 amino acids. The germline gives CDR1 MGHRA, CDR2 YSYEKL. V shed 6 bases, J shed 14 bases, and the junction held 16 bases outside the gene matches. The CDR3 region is CASSSNRDSTLALHF. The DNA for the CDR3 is TGCGCCAGCAGTTCCAACCGGGACAGTACGTTGGCCCTCCACTTT.

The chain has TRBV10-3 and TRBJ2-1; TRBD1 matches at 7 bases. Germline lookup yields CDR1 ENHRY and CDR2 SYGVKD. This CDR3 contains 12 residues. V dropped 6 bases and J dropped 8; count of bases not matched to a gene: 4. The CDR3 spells CAIRGTADEQFF. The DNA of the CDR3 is TGTGCCATCAGGGGGACAGCGGATGAGCAGTTCTTC.

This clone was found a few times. The CDR3 is CASSFIPAPGELFF. The CDR3 nucleotides are TGTGCCAGCAGCTTTATCCCCGCGCCCGGGGAGCTGTTTTTT. The chain recombines TRBV5-8 with TRBJ2-2; D unresolved. Per the germline V gene, CDR1 is SGHTS and CDR2 is YDEGEE. Trimming stripped 2 bases from V and 6 bases from J, with 11 bases between. The CDR3 extends over 14 amino acids.

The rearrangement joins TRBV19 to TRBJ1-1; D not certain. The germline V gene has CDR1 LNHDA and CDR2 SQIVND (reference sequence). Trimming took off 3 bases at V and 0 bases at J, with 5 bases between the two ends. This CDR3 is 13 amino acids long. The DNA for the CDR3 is TGTGCCAGTAGTATCTCTATGAACACTGAAGCTTTCTTT. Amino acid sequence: CASSISMNTEAFF.

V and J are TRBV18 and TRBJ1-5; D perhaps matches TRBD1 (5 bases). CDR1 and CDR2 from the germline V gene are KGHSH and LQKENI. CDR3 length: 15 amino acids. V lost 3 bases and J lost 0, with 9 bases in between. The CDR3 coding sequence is TGTGCCAGCTCACCCCAGGGTAATAGCAATCAGCCCCAGCATTTT. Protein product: CASSPQGNSNQPQHF.

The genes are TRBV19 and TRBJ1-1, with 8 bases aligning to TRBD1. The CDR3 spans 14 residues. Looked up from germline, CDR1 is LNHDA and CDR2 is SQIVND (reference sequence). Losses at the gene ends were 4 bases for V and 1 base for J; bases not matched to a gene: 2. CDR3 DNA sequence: TGTGCCAGTAGTACCGACAGGGGGAACACTGAAGCTTTCTTT. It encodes CASSTDRGNTEAFF.

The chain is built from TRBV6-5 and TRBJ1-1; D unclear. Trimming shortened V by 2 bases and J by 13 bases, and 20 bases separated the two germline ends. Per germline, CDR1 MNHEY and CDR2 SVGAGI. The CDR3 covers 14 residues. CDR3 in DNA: TGTGCCAGCAGTTACGGTTCTTCTCAAACTAAAGGTTTCTTT. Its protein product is CASSYGSSQTKGFF.

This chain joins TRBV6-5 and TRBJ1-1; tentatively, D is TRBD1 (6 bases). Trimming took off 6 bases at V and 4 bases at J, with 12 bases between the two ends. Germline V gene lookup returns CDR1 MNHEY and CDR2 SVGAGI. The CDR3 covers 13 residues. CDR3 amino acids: CASRVRGTTEAFF. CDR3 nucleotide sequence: TGTGCCAGCAGAGTTAGGGGGACCACTGAAGCTTTCTTT.

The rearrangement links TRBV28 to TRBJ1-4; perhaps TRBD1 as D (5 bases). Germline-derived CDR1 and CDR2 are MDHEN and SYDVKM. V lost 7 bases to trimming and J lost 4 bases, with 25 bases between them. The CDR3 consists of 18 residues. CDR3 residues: CASTSPGVRDGFNEKLFF. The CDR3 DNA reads TGTGCCAGCACATCACCGGGGGTGAGGGACGGATTTAATGAAAAACTGTTTTTT.

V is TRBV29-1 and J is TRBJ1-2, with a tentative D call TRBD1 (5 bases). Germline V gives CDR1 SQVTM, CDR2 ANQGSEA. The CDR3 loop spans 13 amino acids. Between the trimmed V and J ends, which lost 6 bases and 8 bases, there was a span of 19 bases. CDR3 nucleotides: TGCAGCGTGGACGTTGGAGGGGCTGCCGGCTACACCTTC. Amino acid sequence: CSVDVGGAAGYTF.

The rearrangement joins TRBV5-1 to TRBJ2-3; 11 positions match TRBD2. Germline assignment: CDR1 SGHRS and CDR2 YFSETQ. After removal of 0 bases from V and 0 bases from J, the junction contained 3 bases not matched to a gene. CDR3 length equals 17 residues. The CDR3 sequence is CASSLVAGGPSTDTQYF. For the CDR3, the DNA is TGCGCCAGCAGCTTGGTAGCGGGAGGGCCTAGCACAGATACGCAGTATTTT.

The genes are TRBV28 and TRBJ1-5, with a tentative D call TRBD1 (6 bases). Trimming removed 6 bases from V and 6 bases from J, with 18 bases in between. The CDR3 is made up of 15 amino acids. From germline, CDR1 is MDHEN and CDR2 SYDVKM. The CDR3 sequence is CASRRDKGGGQPQHF. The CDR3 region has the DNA TGTGCCAGCAGACGGGACAAGGGCGGGGGTCAGCCCCAGCATTTT.

This CDR3 is CASSSQGIKFF. DNA for the CDR3: TGTGCCAGCAGTTCGCAGGGGATCAAGTTCTTC. The chain joins TRBV28 to TRBJ2-1, with a possible D match to TRBD1 (6 bases). This CDR3 has 11 amino acids. Looked up from germline, CDR1 is MDHEN and CDR2 is SYDVKM. The V gene lost 4 bases and the J gene lost 14 bases, with 12 bases spanning the gap.

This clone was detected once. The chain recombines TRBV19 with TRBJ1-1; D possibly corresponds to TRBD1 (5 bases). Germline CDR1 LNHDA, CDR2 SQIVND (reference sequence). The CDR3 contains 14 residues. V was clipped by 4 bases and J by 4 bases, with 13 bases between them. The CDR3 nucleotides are TGTGCCAGTAGTAACGCTGGGGGGGGCACTGAAGCTTTCTTT. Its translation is CASSNAGGGTEAFF.

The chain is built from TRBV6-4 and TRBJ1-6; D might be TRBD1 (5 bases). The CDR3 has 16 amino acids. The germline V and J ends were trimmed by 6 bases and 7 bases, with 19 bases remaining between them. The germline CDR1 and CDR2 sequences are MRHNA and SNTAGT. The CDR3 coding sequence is TGTGCCAGCAGCCTCTCTCCGGGGGGTGAAAATTCACCCCTCCACTTT. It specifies CASSLSPGGENSPLHF.

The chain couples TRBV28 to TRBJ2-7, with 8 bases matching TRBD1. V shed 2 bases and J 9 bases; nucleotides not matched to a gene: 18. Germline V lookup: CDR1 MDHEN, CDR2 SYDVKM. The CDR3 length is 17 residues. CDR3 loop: CASSLHGVGTGAGGQYF. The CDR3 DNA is TGTGCCAGCAGTTTACATGGAGTAGGGACAGGAGCCGGTGGGCAGTACTTC.

CDR3 DNA sequence: TGTGCCAGCAGTTTCGGACAGGTGGGCTATGGCTACACCTTC. It is translated as CASSFGQVGYGYTF. J is TRBJ1-2 and V is TRBV6-9; TRBD1 matches 7 bases. V gave up 4 bases and J gave up 4 bases; unmatched junction bases: 6. Germline lookup yields CDR1 MNHGY and CDR2 SVAAGI. The CDR3 extends over 14 amino acids.

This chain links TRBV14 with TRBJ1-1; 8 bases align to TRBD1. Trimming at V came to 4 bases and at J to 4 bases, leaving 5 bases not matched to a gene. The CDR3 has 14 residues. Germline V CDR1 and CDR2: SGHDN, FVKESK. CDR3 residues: CASSPGGWSTEAFF. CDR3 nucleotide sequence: TGTGCCAGCAGCCCAGGGGGCTGGAGCACTGAAGCTTTCTTT. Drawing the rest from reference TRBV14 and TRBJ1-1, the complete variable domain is EAGVTQFPSHSVIEKGQTVTLRCDPISGHDNLYWYRRVMGKEIKFLLHFVKESKQDESGMPNNRFLAERTGGTYSTLKVQPAELEDSGVYFCASSPGGWSTEAFFGQGTRLTVV.

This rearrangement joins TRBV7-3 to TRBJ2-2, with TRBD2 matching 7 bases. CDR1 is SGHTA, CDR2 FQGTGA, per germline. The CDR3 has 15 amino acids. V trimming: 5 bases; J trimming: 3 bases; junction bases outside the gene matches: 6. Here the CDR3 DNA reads TGTGCCAGCAGCCCTAAGGCGGGGGACACCGGGGAGCTGTTTTTT. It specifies CASSPKAGDTGELFF. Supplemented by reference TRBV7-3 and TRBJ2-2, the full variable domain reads GAGVSQTPSNKVTEKGKYVELRCDPISGHTALYWYRQSLGQGPEFLIYFQGTGAADDSGLPNDRFFAVRPEGSVSTLKIQRTERGDSAVYLCASSPKAGDTGELFFGEGSRLTVL.

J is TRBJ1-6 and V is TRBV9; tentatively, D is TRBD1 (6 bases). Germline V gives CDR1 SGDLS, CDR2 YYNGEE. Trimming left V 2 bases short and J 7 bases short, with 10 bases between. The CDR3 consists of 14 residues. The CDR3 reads CASSVDRSNSPLHF. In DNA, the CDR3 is TGTGCCAGCAGCGTTGACAGGTCGAATTCACCCCTCCACTTT.

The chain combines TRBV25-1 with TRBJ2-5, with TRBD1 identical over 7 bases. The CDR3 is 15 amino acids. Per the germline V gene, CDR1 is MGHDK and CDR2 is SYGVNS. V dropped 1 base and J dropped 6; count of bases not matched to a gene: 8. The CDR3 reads CASSESVQGKKTQYF. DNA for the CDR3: TGTGCCAGCAGTGAATCTGTACAGGGGAAAAAGACCCAGTACTTC. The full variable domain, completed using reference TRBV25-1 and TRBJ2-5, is EADIYQTPRYLVIGTGKKITLECSQTMGHDKMYWYQQDPGMELHLIHYSYGVNSTEKGDLSSESTVSRIRTEHFPLTLESARPSHTSQYLCASSESVQGKKTQYFGPGTRLLVL.

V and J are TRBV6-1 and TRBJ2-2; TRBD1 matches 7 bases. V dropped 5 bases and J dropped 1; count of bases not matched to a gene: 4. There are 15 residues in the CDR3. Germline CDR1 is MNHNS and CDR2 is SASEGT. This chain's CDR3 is CASSNRGWNTGELFF. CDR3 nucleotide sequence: TGTGCCAGCAGTAACAGGGGTTGGAACACCGGGGAGCTGTTTTTT.